What follows is one TCR beta chain and its context. No antigen is known for it. Base qualities are not recorded, but no much larger clone differs from it by a single base. The immunoSEQ Assay, a bias-controlled multiplex PCR, was used to amplify TCRbeta CDR3 regions from genomic DNA. In the authors' own workflow: The number of nucleated cells in each sample was estimated by amplification of reference gene primers within the assay. Sequence reads were collapsed and filtered to measure the absolute abundance of every unique TCRbeta CDR3 rearrangement. For each sample, productive Simpson clonality was calculated by taking the square root of Simpson's diversity index across productive rearrangements. TCRdb provides this immuneACCESS table in a form limited to in-frame rearrangements. Some clones are lacking; in checked studies, under half of them reflect an unresolved V gene, and why the rest are absent is not known. V and J calls and clone size are as listed in that table; D and trimming were resolved from the DNA. The sample table records 61,000 or so clones; approximately 79% of these occur just once. The ten most abundant clones make up 4.5% to 7% of the sample.

Its CDR3 holds 15 amino acids, cysteine through phenylalanine. The entry retains the CDR3 DNA only, 45 bases that are in frame from base 1. The germline V gene supplies CDR1 SGHTA and CDR2 FQGTGA. The germline ends are 14 bases apart after V is trimmed by 5 bases and J by 3 bases. Each collaborating institution followed its own protocols to collect whole blood in K2EDTA tubes. For TCRbeta analysis, collaborators shipped samples as frozen whole blood, isolated PBMCs, or DNA extracted from either of those sample types. This specimen belongs to a study of blood T cell repertoires in COVID-19 (dated by TCRdb to 2020 to 2022). A note on the overall study: Samples from collaborators originated in the United States, Italy and Spain and spanned both the acute and convalescent phases of COVID-19. The material from the prospective study consisted of cDNA or gDNA derived from T cells, B-cell-depleted T cells, or PBMCs. Subjects who had been exposed to COVID-19, were actively infected with it, or had recovered from it provided the deeply sampled blood TCRbeta repertoires that made up the dataset. The repertoires were released in a freely available public database intended as a resource for research on the immune response to SARS-CoV-2. The samples were drawn from the first 160 participants of the ongoing ImmuneRACE study and from 1,254 subjects provided by 6 global collaborators. A de-identified subject ID, COVID-19 status, age in years and sex were almost always included in the sample metadata. Where available, HLA class I and class II types were obtained from metadata supplied by the sample provider rather than from assay-based typing.

The study at large found these results: Clinical and demographic metadata were provided uncurated, with the amount varying by source and participant.

Sequenced material: peripheral blood. This sequence was found in a woman in her seventies with acute or convalescent COVID-19. This chain is built from TRBV7-3 and TRBJ2-1; tentative D gene TRBD2, with 5 bases matching. CDR3 protein: CASSRGSGIYNEQFF. The sequence in DNA is TGTGCCAGCAGCCGGGGATCGGGAATCTACAATGAGCAGTTCTTC. The full variable domain, with segments outside the CDR3 supplied by the reference TRBV7-3 and TRBJ2-1 proteins, appears as GAGVSQTPSNKVTEKGKYVELRCDPISGHTALYWYRQSLGQGPEFLIYFQGTGAADDSGLPNDRFFAVRPEGSVSTLKIQRTERGDSAVYLCASSRGSGIYNEQFFGPGTRLTVL.